This TCR beta chain was observed in a study of lung T cells in sarcoidosis with Löfgren's syndrome. Study-level results: Sarcoidosis antigen recognition was only suggested, antigen unidentified. Löfgren's syndrome patients reportedly showed greatest TRAV12-1 and TRBV2 expansion versus controls. Shared TRAV12-1 and TRBV2 CDR3 motifs across Löfgren's syndrome patients reportedly suggested public CD4+ TCRs.

The CDR3 runs 14 residues. CDR1 is LGHNA, CDR2 YSLEER, per germline. V gave up 4 bases and J gave up 9 bases; unmatched junction bases: 5. TCRdb redid the calling of the reads with MiXCR, one entry per CDR3 protein. Of around 60,000 distinct CDR3 sequences in the sample, about 20% are singletons; the top ten hold around 2.3%. As regards this clonotype: Its antigen is not identified.

The clonotype comes from a human donor with sarcoidosis (Löfgren's syndrome or another form), or a control subject (not recorded which). V is TRBV4-3 and J is TRBJ2-1; 11 bases are shared with TRBD2. The sequenced sample was CD4+ T cells from PBMCs. The CDR3 region is CASSLGTSGPEQFF. CDR3 in DNA: TGCGCCAGCAGCCTTGGGACTAGCGGCCCTGAGCAGTTCTTC.